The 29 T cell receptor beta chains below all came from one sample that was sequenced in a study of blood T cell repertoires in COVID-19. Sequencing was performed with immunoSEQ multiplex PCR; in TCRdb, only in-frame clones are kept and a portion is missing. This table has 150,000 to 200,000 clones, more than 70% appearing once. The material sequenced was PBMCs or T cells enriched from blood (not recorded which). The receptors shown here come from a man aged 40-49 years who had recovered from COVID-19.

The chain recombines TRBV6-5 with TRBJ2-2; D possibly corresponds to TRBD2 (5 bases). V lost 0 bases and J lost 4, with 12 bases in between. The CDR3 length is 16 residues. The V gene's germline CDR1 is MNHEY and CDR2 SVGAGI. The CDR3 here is CASSYSTTLVTGELFF. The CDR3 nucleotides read TGTGCCAGCAGTTACTCGACTACCTTGGTCACCGGGGAGCTGTTTTTT.

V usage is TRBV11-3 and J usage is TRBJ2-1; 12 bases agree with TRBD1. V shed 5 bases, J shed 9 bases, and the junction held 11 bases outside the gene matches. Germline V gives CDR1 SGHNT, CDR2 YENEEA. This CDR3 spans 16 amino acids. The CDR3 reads CASSAEPGTGGLEQFF. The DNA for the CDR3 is TGTGCCAGCAGCGCCGAACCCGGGACAGGGGGCCTTGAGCAGTTCTTC. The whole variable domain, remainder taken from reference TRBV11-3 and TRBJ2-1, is EAGVVQSPRYKIIEKKQPVAFWCNPISGHNTLYWYLQNLGQGPELLIRYENEEAVDDSQLPKDRFSAERLKGVDSTLKIQPAELGDSAVYLCASSAEPGTGGLEQFFGPGTRLTVL.

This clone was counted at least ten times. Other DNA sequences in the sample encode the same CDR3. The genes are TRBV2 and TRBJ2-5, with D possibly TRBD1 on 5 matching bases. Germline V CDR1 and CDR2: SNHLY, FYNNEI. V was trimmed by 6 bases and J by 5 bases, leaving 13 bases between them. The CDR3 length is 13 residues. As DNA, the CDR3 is TGTGCCAGCAGGTGGGGCCTAAGGGAGACCCAGTACTTC. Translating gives CASRWGLRETQYF.

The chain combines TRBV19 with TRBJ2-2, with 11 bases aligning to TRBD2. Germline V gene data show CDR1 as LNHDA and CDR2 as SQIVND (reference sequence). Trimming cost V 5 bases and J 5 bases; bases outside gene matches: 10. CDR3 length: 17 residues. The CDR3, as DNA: TGTGCCAGTAGTCTAGCGGGGGGTTACTCGAGAACCGGGGAGCTGTTTTTT. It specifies CASSLAGGYSRTGELFF.

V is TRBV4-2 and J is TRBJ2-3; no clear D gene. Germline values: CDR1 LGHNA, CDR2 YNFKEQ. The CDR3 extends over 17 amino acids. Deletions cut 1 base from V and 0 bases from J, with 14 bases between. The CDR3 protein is CASSQGHGGASTDTQYF. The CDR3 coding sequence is TGTGCCAGCAGCCAAGGGCATGGCGGAGCTAGCACAGATACGCAGTATTTT.

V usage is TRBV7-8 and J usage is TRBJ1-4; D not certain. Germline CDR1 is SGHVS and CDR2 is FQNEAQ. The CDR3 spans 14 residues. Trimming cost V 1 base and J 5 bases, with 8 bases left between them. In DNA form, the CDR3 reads TGTGCCAGCAGCTTAGACAGACCCAATGAAAAACTGTTTTTT. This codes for CASSLDRPNEKLFF.

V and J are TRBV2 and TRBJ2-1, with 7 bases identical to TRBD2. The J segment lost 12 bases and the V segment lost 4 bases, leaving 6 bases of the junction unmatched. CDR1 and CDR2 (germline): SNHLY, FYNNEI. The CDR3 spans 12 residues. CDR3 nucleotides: TGTGCCAGCAGTGGGGTCCCGGGGGGGCAGTTCTTC. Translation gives CASSGVPGGQFF.

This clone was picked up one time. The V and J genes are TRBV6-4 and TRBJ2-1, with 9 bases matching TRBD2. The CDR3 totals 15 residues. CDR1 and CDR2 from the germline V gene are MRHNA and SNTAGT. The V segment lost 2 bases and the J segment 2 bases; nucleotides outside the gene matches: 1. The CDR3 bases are TGTGCCAGCAGTGACCGCGGGGGGGCCTACAATGAGCAGTTCTTC. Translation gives CASSDRGGAYNEQFF.

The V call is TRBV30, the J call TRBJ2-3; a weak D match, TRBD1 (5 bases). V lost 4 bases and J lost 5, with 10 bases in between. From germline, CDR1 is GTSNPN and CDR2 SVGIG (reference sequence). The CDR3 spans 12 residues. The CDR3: CAWTDQGDTQYF. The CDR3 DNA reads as TGTGCCTGGACCGACCAGGGAGATACGCAGTATTTT.

CDR3 DNA: TGTGCCTGGAGTTGGGCTAGCGGGGGCCCCAGGGATACGCAGTATTTT. Amino acids: CAWSWASGGPRDTQYF. This chain links TRBV30 with TRBJ2-3, with 10 positions matching TRBD2. The CDR3 consists of 16 residues. Germline CDR1 and CDR2: GTSNPN and SVGIG (reference sequence). Trimming cost V 2 bases and J 6 bases; bases outside gene matches: 11.

CDR3 in DNA: TGTGCCTGGACGGGGTGGGAGCACACTGAAGCTTTCTTT. This translates into CAWTGWEHTEAFF. The chain employs TRBV30 and TRBJ1-1; D is ambiguous. Looked up from germline, CDR1 is GTSNPN and CDR2 is SVGIG (reference sequence). CDR3 length: 13 amino acids. V lost 4 bases to trimming and J lost 3 bases, with 12 bases between them.

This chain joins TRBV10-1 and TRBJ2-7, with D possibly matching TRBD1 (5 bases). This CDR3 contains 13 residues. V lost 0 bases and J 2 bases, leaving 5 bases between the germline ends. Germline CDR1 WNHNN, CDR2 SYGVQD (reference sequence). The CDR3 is CASSESGAYEQYF. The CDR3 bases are TGCGCCAGCAGTGAGTCAGGGGCCTACGAGCAGTACTTC.

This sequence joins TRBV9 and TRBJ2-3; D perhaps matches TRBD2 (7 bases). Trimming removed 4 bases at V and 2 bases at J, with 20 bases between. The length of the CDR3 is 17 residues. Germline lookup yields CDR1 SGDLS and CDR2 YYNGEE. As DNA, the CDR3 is TGTGCCAGCAGCCCTACGGGTGGGGGGGGCCCCACAGATACGCAGTATTTT. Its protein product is CASSPTGGGGPTDTQYF.

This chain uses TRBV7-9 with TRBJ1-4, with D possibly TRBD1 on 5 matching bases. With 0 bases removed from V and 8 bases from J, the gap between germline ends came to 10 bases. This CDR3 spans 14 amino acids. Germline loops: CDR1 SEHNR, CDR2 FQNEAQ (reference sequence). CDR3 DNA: TGTGCCAGCAGCTTAGCAGGCGCAGGGGAAAAACTGTTTTTT. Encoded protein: CASSLAGAGEKLFF.

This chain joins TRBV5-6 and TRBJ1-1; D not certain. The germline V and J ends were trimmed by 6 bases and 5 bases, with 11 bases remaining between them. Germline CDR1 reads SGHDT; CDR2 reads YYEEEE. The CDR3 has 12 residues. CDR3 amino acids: CASTGPGTEAFF. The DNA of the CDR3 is TGTGCCAGCACCGGACCGGGGACTGAAGCTTTCTTT.

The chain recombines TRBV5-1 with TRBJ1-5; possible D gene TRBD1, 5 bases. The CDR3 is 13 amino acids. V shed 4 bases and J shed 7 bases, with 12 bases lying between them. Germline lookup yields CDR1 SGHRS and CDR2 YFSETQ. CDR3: CASSLRRGQPQHF. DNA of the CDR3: TGCGCCAGCAGCCTTCGGAGGGGCCAGCCCCAGCATTTT.

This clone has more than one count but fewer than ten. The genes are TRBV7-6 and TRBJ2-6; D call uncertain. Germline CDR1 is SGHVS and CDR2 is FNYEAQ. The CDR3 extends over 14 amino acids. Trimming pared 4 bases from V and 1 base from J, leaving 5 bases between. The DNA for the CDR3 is TGTGCCAGCAGCTCACTTTCTGGGGCCAACGTCCTGACTTTC. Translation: CASSSLSGANVLTF.

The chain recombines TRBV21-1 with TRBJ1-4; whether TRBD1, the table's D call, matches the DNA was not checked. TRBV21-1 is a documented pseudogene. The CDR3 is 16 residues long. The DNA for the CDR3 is TGTGCCAAGCCGGGCTACAGGGTTTTGGGGCATGAAAAACTGTTTTTT. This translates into CAKPGYRVLGHEKLFF.

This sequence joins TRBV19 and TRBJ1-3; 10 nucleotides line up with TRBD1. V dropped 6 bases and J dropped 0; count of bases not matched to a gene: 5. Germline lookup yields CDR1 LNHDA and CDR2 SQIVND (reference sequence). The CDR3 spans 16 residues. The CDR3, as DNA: TGTGCCAGTAGCCTGGACAGGGGGAGCTCTGGAAACACCATATATTTT. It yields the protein CASSLDRGSSGNTIYF.

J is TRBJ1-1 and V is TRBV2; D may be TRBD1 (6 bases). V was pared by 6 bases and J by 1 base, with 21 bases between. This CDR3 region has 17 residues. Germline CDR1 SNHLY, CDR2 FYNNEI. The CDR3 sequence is CASRRYTGSFRNTEAFF. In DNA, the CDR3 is TGTGCCAGCAGGAGGTACACAGGGAGCTTTCGGAACACTGAAGCTTTCTTT. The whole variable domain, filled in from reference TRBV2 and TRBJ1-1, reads EPEVTQTPSHQVTQMGQEVILRCVPISNHLYFYWYRQILGQKVEFLVSFYNNEISEKSEIFDDQFSVERPDGSNFTLKIRSTKLEDSAMYFCASRRYTGSFRNTEAFFGQGTRLTVV.

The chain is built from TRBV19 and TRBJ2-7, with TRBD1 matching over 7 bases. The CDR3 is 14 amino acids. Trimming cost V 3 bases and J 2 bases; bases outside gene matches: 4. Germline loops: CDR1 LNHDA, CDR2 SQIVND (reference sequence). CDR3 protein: CASSITDRTYEQYF. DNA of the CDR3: TGTGCCAGTAGTATTACGGACAGGACCTACGAGCAGTACTTC.

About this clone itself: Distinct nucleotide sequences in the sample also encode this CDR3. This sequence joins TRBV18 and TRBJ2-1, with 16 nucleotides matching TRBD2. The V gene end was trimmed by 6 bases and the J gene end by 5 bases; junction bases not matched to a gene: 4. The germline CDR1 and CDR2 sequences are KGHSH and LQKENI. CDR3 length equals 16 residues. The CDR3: CASSPGTSGGDNEQFF. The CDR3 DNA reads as TGTGCCAGCTCGCCCGGGACTAGCGGGGGGGACAATGAGCAGTTCTTC.

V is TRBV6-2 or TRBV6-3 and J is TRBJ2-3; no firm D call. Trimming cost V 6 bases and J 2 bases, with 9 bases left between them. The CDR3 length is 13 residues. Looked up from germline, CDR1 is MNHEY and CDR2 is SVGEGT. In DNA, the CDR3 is TGTGCCAGCAGCCCCCTATACACAGATACGCAGTATTTT. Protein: CASSPLYTDTQYF.

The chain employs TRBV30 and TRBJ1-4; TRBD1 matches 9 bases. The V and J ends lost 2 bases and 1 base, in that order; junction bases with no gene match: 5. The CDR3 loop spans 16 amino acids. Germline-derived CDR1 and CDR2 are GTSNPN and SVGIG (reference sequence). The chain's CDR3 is CAWSPGQGLTNEKLFF. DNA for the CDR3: TGTGCCTGGAGTCCAGGACAGGGGTTAACTAATGAAAAACTGTTTTTT.

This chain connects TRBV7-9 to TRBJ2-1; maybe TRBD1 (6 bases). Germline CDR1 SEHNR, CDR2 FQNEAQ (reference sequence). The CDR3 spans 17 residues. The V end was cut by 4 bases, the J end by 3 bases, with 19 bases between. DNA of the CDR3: TGTGCCAGCAGCTCCAACAGGGTAAGATTAGGCTACAATGAGCAGTTCTTC. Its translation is CASSSNRVRLGYNEQFF.

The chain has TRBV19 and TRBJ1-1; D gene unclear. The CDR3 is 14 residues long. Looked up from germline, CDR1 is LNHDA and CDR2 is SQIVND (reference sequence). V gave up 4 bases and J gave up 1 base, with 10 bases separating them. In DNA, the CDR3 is TGTGCCAGTAGTACGGCAGGAGGGAACACTGAAGCTTTCTTT. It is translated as CASSTAGGNTEAFF.

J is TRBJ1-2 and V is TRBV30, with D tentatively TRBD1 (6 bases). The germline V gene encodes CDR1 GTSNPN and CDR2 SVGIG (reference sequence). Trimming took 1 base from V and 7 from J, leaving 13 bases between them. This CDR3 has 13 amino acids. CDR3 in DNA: TGTGCCTGGAGTGCTGGGGGGGCTAGTGGCTACACCTTC. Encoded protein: CAWSAGGASGYTF. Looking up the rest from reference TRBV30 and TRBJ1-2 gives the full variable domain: SQTIHQWPATLVQPVGSPLSLECTVEGTSNPNLYWYRQAAGRGLQLLFYSVGIGQISSEVPQNLSASRPQDRQFILSSKKLLLSDSGFYLCAWSAGGASGYTFGSGTRLTVV.

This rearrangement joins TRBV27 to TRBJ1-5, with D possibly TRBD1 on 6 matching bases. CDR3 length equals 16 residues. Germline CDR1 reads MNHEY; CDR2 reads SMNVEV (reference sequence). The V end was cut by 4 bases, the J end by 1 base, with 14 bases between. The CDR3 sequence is CASSSVAGVSNQPQHF. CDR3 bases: TGTGCCAGCAGTTCCGTCGCAGGGGTGAGCAATCAGCCCCAGCATTTT.

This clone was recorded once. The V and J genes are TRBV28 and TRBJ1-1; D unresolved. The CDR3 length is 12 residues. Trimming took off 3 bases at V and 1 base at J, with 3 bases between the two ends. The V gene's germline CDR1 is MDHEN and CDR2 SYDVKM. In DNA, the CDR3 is TGTGCCAGCAGTTTTAAGAACACTGAAGCTTTCTTT. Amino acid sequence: CASSFKNTEAFF.